The entry below gives a single T cell receptor beta chain sequence along with its context. In the original analysis: Using reference gene primer amplification, nucleated cell counts were estimated. The repertoire was sequenced with immunoSEQ multiplex PCR; TCRdb's copy has only in-frame clones and lacks some. V and J calls and clone size follow that table, whereas D and trimming were derived from the DNA. The sample records 80,000 to 90,000 clones, approximately 86% being singletons. This specimen comes from a study of blood T cell repertoires in COVID-19. Study-wide context: T cells, B-cell-depleted T cells, or PBMCs supplied cDNA or gDNA.

Trimming removed 0 bases at V and 8 bases at J, with 12 bases between. Germline V gene lookup returns CDR1 SGDLS and CDR2 YYNGEE. The CDR3 is made up of 14 amino acids. This sequence joins TRBV9 and TRBJ2-1; D may be TRBD2 (5 bases). This sequence was found in an elderly man with active or convalescent COVID-19. Sample: peripheral blood. Here the CDR3 reads CASSVVGSADEQFF. The CDR3 DNA is TGTGCCAGCAGCGTAGTGGGTAGCGCCGATGAGCAGTTCTTC. The full variable domain, completed using reference TRBV9 and TRBJ2-1, is DSGVTQTPKHLITATGQRVTLRCSPRSGDLSVYWYQQSLDQGLQFLIQYYNGEERAKGNILERFSAQQFPDLHSELNLSSLELGDSALYFCASSVVGSADEQFFGPGTRLTVL.